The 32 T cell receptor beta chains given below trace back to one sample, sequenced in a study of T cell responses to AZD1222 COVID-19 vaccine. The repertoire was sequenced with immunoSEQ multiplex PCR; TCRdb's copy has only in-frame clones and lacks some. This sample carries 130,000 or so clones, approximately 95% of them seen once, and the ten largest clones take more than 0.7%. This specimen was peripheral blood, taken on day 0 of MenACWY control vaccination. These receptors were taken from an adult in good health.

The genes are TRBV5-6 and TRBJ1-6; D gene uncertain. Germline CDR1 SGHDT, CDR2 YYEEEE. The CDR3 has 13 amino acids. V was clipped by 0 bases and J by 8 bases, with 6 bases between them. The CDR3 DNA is TGTGCCAGCAGCTTGGTGGATTATTCACCCCTCCACTTT. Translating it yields CASSLVDYSPLHF.

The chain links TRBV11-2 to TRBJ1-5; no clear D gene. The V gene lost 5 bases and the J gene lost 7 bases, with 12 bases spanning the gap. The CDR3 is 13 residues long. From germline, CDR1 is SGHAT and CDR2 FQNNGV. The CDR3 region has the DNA TGTGCCAGCAGCCCCGGACCGGACCAGCCCCAGCATTTT. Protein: CASSPGPDQPQHF.

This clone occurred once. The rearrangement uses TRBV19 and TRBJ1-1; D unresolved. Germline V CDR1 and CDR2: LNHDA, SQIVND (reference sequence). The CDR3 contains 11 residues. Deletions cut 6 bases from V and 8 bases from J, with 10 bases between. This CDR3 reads CASSQNREAFF. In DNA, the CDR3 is TGTGCCAGTAGCCAGAATAGGGAAGCTTTCTTT.

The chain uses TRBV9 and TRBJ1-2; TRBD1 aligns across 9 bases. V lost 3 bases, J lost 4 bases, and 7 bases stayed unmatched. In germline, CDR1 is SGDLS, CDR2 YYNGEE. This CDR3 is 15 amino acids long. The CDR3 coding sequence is TGTGCCAGCAGCGCTCAACAGGGGGCACGCTATGGCTACACCTTC. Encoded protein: CASSAQQGARYGYTF.

The CDR3: CASSRKGIPTDTQYF. The CDR3 nucleotides read TGTGCCAGCAGCCGTAAGGGAATCCCAACAGATACGCAGTATTTT. V is TRBV3-1 (or the pseudogene TRBV3-2) and J is TRBJ2-3; no definite D call. Trimming took off 4 bases at V and 3 bases at J, with 14 bases between the two ends. The CDR3 runs to 15 residues. The germline V gene encodes CDR1 LGHDT and CDR2 YNNKEL (reference sequence).

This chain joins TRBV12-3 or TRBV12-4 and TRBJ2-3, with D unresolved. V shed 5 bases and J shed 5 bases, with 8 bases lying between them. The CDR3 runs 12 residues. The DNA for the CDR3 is TGTGCCAGCAGTCCCATTGGAGATACGCAGTATTTT. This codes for CASSPIGDTQYF.

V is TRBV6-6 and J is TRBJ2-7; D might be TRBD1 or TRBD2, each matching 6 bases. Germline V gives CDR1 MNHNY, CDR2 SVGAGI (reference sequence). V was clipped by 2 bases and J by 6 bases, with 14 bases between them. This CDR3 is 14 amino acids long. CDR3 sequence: CASSYGGGHREQYF. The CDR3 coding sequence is TGTGCCAGCAGTTACGGAGGGGGTCATCGCGAGCAGTACTTC.

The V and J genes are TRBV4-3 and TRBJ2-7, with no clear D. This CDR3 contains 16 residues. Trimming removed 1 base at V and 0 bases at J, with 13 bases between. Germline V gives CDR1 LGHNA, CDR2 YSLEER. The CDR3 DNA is TGCGCCAGCAGCCAAGTGTTGTACAGCAACTCCTACGAGCAGTACTTC. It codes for CASSQVLYSNSYEQYF.

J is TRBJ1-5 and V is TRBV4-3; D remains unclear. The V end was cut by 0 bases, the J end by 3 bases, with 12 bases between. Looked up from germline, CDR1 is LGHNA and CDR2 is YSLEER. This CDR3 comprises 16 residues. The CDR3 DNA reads TGCGCCAGCAGCCAAGATTATGGTGGGATCAATCAGCCCCAGCATTTT. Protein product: CASSQDYGGINQPQHF.

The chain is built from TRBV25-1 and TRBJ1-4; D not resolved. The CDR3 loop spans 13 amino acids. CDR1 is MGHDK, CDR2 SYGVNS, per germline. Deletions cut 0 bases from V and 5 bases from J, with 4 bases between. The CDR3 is CASSEYQNEKLFF. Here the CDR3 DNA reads TGTGCCAGCAGTGAATACCAAAATGAAAAACTGTTTTTT. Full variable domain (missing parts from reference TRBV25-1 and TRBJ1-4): EADIYQTPRYLVIGTGKKITLECSQTMGHDKMYWYQQDPGMELHLIHYSYGVNSTEKGDLSSESTVSRIRTEHFPLTLESARPSHTSQYLCASSEYQNEKLFFGSGTQLSVL.

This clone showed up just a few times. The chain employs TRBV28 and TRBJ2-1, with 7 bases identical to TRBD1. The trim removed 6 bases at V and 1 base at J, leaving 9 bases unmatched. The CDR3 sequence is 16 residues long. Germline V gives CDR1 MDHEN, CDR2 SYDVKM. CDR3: CASRPNRGSSYNEQFF. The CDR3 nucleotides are TGTGCCAGCAGACCTAACAGGGGTTCGTCCTACAATGAGCAGTTCTTC. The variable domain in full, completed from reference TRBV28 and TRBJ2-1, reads DVKVTQSSRYLVKRTGEKVFLECVQDMDHENMFWYRQDPGLGLRLIYFSYDVKMKEKGDIPEGYSVSREKKERFSLILESASTNQTSMYLCASRPNRGSSYNEQFFGPGTRLTVL.

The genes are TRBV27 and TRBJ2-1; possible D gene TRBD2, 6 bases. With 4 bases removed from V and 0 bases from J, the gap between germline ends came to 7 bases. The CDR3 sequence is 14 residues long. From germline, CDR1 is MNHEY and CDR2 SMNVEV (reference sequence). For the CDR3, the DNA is TGTGCCAGCAGTTCCGGGAGCTCCTACAATGAGCAGTTCTTC. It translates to CASSSGSSYNEQFF.

The CDR3 loop is CATSDPLGNQPQHF. In DNA form, the CDR3 reads TGTGCCACCAGTGATCCACTAGGGAATCAGCCCCAGCATTTT. This sequence joins TRBV24-1 and TRBJ1-5; no clear D gene. Per germline, CDR1 KGHDR and CDR2 SFDVKD. The ends were cut back, 3 bases at V and 4 bases at J, with 9 bases in the middle. The CDR3 is made up of 14 amino acids.

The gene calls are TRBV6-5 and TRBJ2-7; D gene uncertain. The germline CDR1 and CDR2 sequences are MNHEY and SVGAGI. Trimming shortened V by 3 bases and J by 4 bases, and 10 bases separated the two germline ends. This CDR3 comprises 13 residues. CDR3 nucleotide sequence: TGTGCCAGCAGTTATTATGACCTTTACGAGCAGTACTTC. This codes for CASSYYDLYEQYF.

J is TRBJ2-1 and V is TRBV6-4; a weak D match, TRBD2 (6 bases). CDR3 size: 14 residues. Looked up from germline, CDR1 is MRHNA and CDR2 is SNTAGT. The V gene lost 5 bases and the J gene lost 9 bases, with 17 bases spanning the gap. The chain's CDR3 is CASSHGSAGSEQFF. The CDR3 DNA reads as TGTGCCAGCAGTCACGGTTCTGCCGGGAGTGAGCAGTTCTTC.

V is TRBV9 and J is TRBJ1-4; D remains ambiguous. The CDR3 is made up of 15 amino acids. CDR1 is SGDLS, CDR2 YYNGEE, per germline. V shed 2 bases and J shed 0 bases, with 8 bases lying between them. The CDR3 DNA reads TGTGCCAGCAGCGTTGACGGAACAACTAATGAAAAACTGTTTTTT. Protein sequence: CASSVDGTTNEKLFF.

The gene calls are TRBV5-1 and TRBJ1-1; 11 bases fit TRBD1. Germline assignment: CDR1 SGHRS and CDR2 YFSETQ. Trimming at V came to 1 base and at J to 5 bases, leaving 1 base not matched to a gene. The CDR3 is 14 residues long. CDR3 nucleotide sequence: TGCGCCAGCAGCTTGAGGGACAGGGGGACTGAAGCTTTCTTT. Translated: CASSLRDRGTEAFF.

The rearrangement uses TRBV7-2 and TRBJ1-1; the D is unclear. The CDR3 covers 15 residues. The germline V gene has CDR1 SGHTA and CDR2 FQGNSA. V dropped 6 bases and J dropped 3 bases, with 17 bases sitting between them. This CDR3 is CASRSQAGQDTEAFF. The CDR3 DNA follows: TGTGCCAGCAGAAGTCAGGCCGGGCAGGACACTGAAGCTTTCTTT.

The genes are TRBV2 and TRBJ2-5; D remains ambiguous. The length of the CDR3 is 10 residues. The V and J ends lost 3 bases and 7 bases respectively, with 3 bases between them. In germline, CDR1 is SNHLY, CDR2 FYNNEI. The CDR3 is CASSDRTQYF. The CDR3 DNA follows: TGTGCCAGCAGTGACAGGACCCAGTACTTC.

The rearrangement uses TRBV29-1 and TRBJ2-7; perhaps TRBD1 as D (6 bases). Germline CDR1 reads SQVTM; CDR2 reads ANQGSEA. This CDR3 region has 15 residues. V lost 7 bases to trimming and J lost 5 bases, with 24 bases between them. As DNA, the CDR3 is TGCAGCGACCCACCGTCATGCAGGGGATGTGACGAGCAGTACTTC. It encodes CSDPPSCRGCDEQYF.

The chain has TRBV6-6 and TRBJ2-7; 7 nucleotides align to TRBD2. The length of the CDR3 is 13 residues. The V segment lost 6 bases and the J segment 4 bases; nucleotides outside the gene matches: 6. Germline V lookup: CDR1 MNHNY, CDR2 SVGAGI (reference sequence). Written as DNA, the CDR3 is TGTGCCAGCAGCCCGGGGGGTGATTACGAGCAGTACTTC. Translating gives CASSPGGDYEQYF.

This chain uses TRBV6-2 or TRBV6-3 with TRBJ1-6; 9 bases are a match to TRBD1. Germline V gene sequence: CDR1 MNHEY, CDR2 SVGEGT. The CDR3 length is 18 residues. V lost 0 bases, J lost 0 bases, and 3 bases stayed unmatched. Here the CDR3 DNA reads TGTGCCAGCAGTTACTCTGGACAGGGGACCTCCTATAATTCACCCCTCCACTTT. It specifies CASSYSGQGTSYNSPLHF.

The CDR3 nucleotides read TGTGCCACTAACCAACCCCCCAGGGGGCGCGAGCAGTACTTC. This sequence encodes CATNQPPRGREQYF. The rearrangement links TRBV6-5 to TRBJ2-7; 8 bases match TRBD1. V gave up 10 bases and J gave up 6 bases; unmatched junction bases: 14. CDR1 MNHEY and CDR2 SVGAGI come from the germline V gene. CDR3 length: 14 amino acids.

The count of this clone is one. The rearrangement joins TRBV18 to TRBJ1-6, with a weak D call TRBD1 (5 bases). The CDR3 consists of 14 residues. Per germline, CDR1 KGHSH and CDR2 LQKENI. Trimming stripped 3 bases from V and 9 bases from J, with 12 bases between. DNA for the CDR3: TGTGCCAGCTCACCGCCAAGTGGGGGTTCACCCCTCCACTTT. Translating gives CASSPPSGGSPLHF.

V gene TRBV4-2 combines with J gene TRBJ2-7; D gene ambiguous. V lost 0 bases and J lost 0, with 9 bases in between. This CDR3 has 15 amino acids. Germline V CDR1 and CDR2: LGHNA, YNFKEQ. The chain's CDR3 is CASSQERHSSYEQYF. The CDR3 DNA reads TGTGCCAGCAGCCAAGAAAGACACAGCTCCTACGAGCAGTACTTC.

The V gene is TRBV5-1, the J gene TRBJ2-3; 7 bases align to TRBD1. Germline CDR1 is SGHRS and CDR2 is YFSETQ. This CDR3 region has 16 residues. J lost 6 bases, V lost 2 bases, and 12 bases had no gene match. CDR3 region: CASSFNRGPGPDTQYF. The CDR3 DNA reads TGCGCCAGCAGCTTCAACAGGGGCCCAGGGCCGGATACGCAGTATTTT. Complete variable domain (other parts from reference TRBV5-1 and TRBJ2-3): KAGVTQTPRYLIKTRGQQVTLSCSPISGHRSVSWYQQTPGQGLQFLFEYFSETQRNKGNFPGRFSGRQFSNSRSEMNVSTLELGDSALYLCASSFNRGPGPDTQYFGPGTRLTVL.

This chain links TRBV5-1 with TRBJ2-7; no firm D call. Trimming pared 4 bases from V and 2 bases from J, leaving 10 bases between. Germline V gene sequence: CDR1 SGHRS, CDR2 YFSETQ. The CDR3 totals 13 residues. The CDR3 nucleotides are TGCGCCAGCAGCCAGGAGCTCACCTACGAGCAGTACTTC. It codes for CASSQELTYEQYF.

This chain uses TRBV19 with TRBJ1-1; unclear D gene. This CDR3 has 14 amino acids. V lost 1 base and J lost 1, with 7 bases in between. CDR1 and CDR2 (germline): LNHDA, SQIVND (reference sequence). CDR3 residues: CASSIGQANTEAFF. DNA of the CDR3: TGTGCCAGTAGTATAGGGCAGGCGAACACTGAAGCTTTCTTT.

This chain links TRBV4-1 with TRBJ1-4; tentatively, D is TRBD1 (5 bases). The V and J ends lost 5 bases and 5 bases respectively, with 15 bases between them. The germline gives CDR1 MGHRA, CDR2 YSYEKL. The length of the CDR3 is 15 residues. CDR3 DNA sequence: TGCGCCAGCAGCGCCCGGGGCGCTCCAAATGAAAAACTGTTTTTT. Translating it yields CASSARGAPNEKLFF.

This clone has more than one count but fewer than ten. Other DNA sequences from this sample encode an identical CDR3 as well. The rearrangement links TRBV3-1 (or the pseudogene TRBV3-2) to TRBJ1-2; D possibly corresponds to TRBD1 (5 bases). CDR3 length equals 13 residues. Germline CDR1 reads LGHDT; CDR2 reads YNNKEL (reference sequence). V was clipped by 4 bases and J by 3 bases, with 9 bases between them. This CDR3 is CASSRDSYYGYTF. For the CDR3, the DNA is TGTGCCAGCAGCCGCGACAGCTACTATGGCTACACCTTC.

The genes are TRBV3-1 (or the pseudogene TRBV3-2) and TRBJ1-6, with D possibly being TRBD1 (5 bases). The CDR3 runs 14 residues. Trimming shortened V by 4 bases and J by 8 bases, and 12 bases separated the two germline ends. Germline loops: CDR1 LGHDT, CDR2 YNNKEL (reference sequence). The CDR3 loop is CASSPGTRDSPLHF. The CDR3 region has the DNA TGTGCCAGCAGCCCCGGGACTCGGGATTCACCCCTCCACTTT.

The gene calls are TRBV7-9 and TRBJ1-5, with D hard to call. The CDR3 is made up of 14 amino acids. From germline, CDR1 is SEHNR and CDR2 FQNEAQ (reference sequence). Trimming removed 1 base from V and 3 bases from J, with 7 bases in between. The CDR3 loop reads CASSLGGANQPQHF. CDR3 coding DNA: TGTGCCAGCAGCTTAGGGGGAGCCAATCAGCCCCAGCATTTT.